These 11 T cell receptor beta chains share one sample of origin, sequenced in a study of T-cell reconstitution after alpha-beta-depleted transplantation in children. This sample's TCRbeta library carried unique molecular identifier barcodes. TCRdb re-analysed the PCR reads in MiXCR, keeping a single row per CDR3 protein. The sample has about 480,000 distinct CDR3 sequences; under 15% are singletons. The specimen was PBMCs from the stem cell graft donor, collected from the stem cell graft. The receptors derive from a human donor who donated a stem cell graft to a child with combined immunodeficiency.

This chain connects TRBV24-1 to TRBJ2-4; D is ambiguous. CDR3 length equals 11 residues. V was pared by 0 bases and J by 7 bases, with 0 bases between. Looked up from germline, CDR1 is KGHDR and CDR2 is SFDVKD. The CDR3 coding sequence is TGTGCCACCAGTGATTTGAACATTCAGTACTTC. Its protein is CATSDLNIQYF.

This clonotype appeared a few times. The chain uses TRBV12-3 or TRBV12-4 and TRBJ2-5; D unclear. The CDR3 contains 13 residues. Trimming cost V 5 bases and J 4 bases, with 11 bases left between them. CDR3 region: CASSQGILETQYF. CDR3 sequence (DNA): TGTGCCAGCAGTCAAGGGATATTAGAGACCCAGTACTTC.

Comment on this clonotype: This may be a read error, as it is one base from a much larger clone. This rearrangement joins TRBV4-3 to TRBJ2-3; D unresolved. Germline lookup yields CDR1 LGHNA and CDR2 YSLEER. Trimming took off 1 base at V and 5 bases at J, with 13 bases between the two ends. The CDR3 spans 15 residues. The CDR3 spells CASSQVSRKGDTQYF. CDR3 DNA: TGCGCCAGCAGCCAAGTTTCGAGGAAGGGAGATACGCAGTATTTT.

This sequence joins TRBV21-1 and TRBJ2-7; the D segment call TRBD1 is taken from the table without a DNA check. TRBV21-1 is a pseudogene. The CDR3 contains 14 residues. The CDR3 DNA reads as TGTGCCAGCAGTCACTCAAGGACGGGGTACGAGCAGTACTTC. It translates to CASSHSRTGYEQYF.

This clonotype was observed a handful of times. The V gene is TRBV20-1, the J gene TRBJ1-2; a weak D match, TRBD1 (5 bases). CDR1 DFQATT and CDR2 SNEGSKA come from the germline V gene (reference sequence). V was shortened by 5 bases and J by 2 bases, with 21 bases between the two germline ends. This CDR3 is 16 amino acids long. CDR3 sequence reads: CSASSKDRDPNYGYTF. DNA for the CDR3: TGCAGTGCTTCTTCGAAGGACCGGGACCCCAACTATGGCTACACCTTC.

The table lists this clonotype with a few counts. The junction differs from germline at one of its ends, possibly a read error. The rearrangement joins TRBV18 to TRBJ1-1, with unresolved D. Germline loops: CDR1 KGHSH, CDR2 LQKENI. This CDR3 has 13 residues. DNA for the CDR3: TGTGCCAGCTCAGCACCAGGCGTTACTGAAGCTTTCTTT. This gives the protein CASSAPGVTEAFF.

The rearrangement joins TRBV6-5 to TRBJ1-3; a weak D match, TRBD1 (6 bases). This CDR3 region has 16 residues. Germline assignment: CDR1 MNHEY and CDR2 SVGAGI. V gave up 2 bases and J gave up 0 bases, with 11 bases separating them. CDR3 coding DNA: TGTGCCAGCAGTTACGGGACACCTTACTCTGGAAACACCATATATTTT. Amino acids: CASSYGTPYSGNTIYF.

A few counts support this clonotype. The rearrangement uses TRBV6-2 or TRBV6-3 and TRBJ2-3; 10 bases are a match to TRBD2. The germline CDR1 and CDR2 sequences are MNHEY and SVGEGT. The CDR3 contains 16 residues. V shed 1 base, J shed 9 bases, and the junction held 10 bases outside the gene matches. The CDR3 loop is CASSYYHSGGPKTQYF. The CDR3 DNA reads as TGTGCCAGCAGTTACTATCATAGCGGGGGGCCGAAGACGCAGTATTTT.

The table lists this clonotype with a few counts. The J gene is TRBJ2-7, the V gene TRBV15; D is perhaps TRBD2 (6 bases). The CDR3 extends over 12 amino acids. Germline loops: CDR1 LNHNV, CDR2 YYDKDF (reference sequence). In DNA form, the CDR3 reads TGTGCCACCAGTAGAGGCGGGGCAGGGCGCATCGTC. Translating gives CATSRGGAGRIV.

This clonotype was counted ten times or more. The chain links TRBV4-3 to TRBJ2-5; D ambiguous. The CDR3 spans 11 residues. With 3 bases removed from V and 5 bases from J, the gap between germline ends came to 4 bases. CDR1 and CDR2 from the germline V gene are LGHNA and YSLEER. CDR3 protein: CASSHGETQYF. The CDR3 nucleotides are TGCGCCAGCAGCCATGGGGAGACCCAGTACTTC.

This clonotype was found a few times. The chain carries TRBV4-3 and TRBJ2-7; no reliable D call. The germline CDR1 and CDR2 sequences are LGHNA and YSLEER. V was clipped by 0 bases and J by 0 bases, with 12 bases between them. The CDR3 consists of 16 residues. The CDR3 bases are TGCGCCAGCAGCCAAGATAGACTGGACGGCTCCTACGAGCAGTACTTC. It encodes CASSQDRLDGSYEQYF.